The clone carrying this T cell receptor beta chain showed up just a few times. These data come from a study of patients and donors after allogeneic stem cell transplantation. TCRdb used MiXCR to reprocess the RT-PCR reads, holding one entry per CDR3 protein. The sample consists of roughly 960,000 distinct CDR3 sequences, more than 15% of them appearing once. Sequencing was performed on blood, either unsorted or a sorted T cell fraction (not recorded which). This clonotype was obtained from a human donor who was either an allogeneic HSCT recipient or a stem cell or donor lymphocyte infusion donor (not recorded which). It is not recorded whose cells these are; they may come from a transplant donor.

The CDR3 DNA reads as TGTGCCAGCAGTAGGGGACAGGGGAACGACGAGCAGTACTTC. Protein: CASSRGQGNDEQYF. This chain connects TRBV6-2 or TRBV6-3 to TRBJ2-7; 10 nucleotides match TRBD1. CDR1 MNHEY and CDR2 SVGEGT come from the germline V gene. V lost 5 bases, J lost 5 bases, and 6 bases stayed unmatched. The CDR3 spans 14 residues.